Given below is one T cell receptor (beta chain) in context. This entry comes from a study of T cell changes during pregnancy in multiple sclerosis. The table came from immunoSEQ multiplex PCR; TCRdb's copy has only in-frame clones and leaves some out. The sample records 39,000 or so clones, about 91% being singletons. Germline V gene sequence: CDR1 SGHNT, CDR2 YENEEA. The CDR3 has 14 residues. V was pared by 1 base and J by 5 bases, with 9 bases between. The clonotype originates from a female donor with multiple sclerosis, enrolled in a pregnancy study. Sequences were derived from CD8+ T cells from peripheral blood mononuclear cells, sampled after pregnancy. The chain employs TRBV11-3 and TRBJ1-5; D may be TRBD1 (5 bases). The CDR3 bases are TGTGCCAGCAGCTTAGTCAGGGTTCATCAGCCCCAGCATTTT. Translated: CASSLVRVHQPQHF.